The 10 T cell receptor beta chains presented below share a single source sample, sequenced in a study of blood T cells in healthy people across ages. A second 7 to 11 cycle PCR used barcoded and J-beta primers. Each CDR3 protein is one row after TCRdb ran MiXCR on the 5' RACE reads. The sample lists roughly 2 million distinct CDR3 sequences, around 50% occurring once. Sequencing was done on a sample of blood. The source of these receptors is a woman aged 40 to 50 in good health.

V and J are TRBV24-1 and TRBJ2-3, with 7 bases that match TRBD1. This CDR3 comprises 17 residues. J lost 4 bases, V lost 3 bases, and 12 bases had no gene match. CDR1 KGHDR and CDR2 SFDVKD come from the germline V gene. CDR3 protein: CATSDTGDKAASDTQYF. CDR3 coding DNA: TGTGCCACCAGTGATACAGGGGACAAGGCGGCATCAGATACGCAGTATTTT.

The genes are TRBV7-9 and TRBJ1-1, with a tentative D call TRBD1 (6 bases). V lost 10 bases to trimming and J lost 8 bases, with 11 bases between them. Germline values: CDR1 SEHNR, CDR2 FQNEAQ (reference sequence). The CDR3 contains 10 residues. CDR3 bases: TGTGCCATCGGAGGGGGGGAAGCTTTCTTT. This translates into CAIGGGEAFF.

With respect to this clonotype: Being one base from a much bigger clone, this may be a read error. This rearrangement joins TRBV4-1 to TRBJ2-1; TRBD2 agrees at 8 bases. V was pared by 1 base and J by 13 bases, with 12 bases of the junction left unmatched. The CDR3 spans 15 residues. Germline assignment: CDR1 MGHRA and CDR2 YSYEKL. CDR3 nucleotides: TGCGCCAGCAGCCAAGCGGAGACTAGCGTAGAGACCCAGTTCTTC. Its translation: CASSQAETSVETQFF.

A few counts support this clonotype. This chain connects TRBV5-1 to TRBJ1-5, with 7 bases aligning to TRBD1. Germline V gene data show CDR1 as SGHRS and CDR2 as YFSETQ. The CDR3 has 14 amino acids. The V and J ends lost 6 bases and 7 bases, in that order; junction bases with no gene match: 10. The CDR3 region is CASIHKGANQPQHF. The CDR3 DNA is TGCGCCAGCATCCATAAGGGGGCCAACCAGCCCCAGCATTTT. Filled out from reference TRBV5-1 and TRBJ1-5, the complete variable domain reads KAGVTQTPRYLIKTRGQQVTLSCSPISGHRSVSWYQQTPGQGLQFLFEYFSETQRNKGNFPGRFSGRQFSNSRSEMNVSTLELGDSALYLCASIHKGANQPQHFGDGTRLSIL.

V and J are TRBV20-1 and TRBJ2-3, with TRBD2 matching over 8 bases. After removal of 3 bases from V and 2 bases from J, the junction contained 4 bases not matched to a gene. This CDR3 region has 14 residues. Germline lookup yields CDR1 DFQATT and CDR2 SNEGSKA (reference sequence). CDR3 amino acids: CSASLGGATDTQYF. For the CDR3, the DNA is TGCAGTGCTAGTCTCGGGGGGGCCACAGATACGCAGTATTTT.

In DNA form, the CDR3 reads TGTGCCAGCAGCAAAAACTGGATTAATAGCAATCAGCCCCAGCATTTT. It codes for CASSKNWINSNQPQHF. The V and J genes are TRBV6-2 or TRBV6-3 and TRBJ1-5; D uncertain. The V end lost 6 bases, the J end lost 0 bases, and 15 bases lay between the germline ends. The germline V gene has CDR1 MNHEY and CDR2 SVGEGT. The CDR3 loop spans 16 amino acids.

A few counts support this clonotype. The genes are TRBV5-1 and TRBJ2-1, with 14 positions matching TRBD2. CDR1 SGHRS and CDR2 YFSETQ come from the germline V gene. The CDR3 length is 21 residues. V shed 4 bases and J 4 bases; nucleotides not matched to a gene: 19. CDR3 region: CASSNARLAGGSAKFYNEQFF. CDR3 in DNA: TGCGCCAGCAGCAATGCCAGACTAGCGGGGGGGTCCGCCAAGTTTTACAATGAGCAGTTCTTC.

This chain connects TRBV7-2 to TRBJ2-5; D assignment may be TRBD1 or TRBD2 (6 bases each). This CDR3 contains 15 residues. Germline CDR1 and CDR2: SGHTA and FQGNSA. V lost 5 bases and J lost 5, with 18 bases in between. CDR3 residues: CASSPRRGVWETQYF. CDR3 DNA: TGTGCCAGCAGCCCGAGAAGGGGGGTGTGGGAGACCCAGTACTTC.

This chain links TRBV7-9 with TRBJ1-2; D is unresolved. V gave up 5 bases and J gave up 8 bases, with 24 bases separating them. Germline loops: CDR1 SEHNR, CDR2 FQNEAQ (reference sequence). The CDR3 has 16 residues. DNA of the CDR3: TGTGCCAGCAGCCCCCGCTGGCAGGAGACGCCCAGGGGCTACACCTTC. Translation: CASSPRWQETPRGYTF.

DNA for the CDR3: TGTGCCAGCAGAGGGGAGGAGGGGCGGAATTCACCCCTCCACTTT. Translated: CASRGEEGRNSPLHF. The rearrangement uses TRBV6-6 and TRBJ1-6, with a tentative D call TRBD1 (5 bases). The CDR3 extends over 15 amino acids. CDR1 MNHNY and CDR2 SVGAGI come from the germline V gene (reference sequence). The V end was cut by 6 bases, the J end by 7 bases, with 16 bases between.